This T cell receptor beta chain emerged from a study of PD-1 blockade in classical Hodgkin lymphoma. Assay used: immunoSEQ multiplex PCR; TCRdb lists only in-frame clones, some missing. The sample yields 20,000 to 25,000 clones, roughly 94% seen once. V was pared by 2 bases and J by 7 bases, with 12 bases between. The CDR3 sequence is 14 residues long. The V gene's germline CDR1 is LGHNT and CDR2 FRNRAP. Noted time point: newly diagnosed, previously untreated cHL patient sample. The clonotype comes from a human donor with classical Hodgkin lymphoma. This rearrangement joins TRBV12-5 to TRBJ2-1, with D uncertain. The specimen sequenced was peripheral blood mononuclear cells (PBMCs). CDR3 sequence (DNA): TGTGCTAGTGGTTTGACGGATTTCGCAAATGAGCAGTTCTTC. Translation gives CASGLTDFANEQFF. The complete variable domain, with remaining parts taken from reference TRBV12-5 and TRBJ2-1, reads DARVTQTPRHKVTEMGQEVTMRCQPILGHNTVFWYRQTMMQGLELLAYFRNRAPLDDSGMPKDRFSAEMPDATLATLKIQPSEPRDSAVYFCASGLTDFANEQFFGPGTRLTVL.